What follows is one T cell receptor beta chain and its context. CDR3 length: 13 residues. Deletions cut 2 bases from V and 4 bases from J, with 6 bases between. From germline, CDR1 is SGHDN and CDR2 FVKESK. The data originate from a study of technical replicates of blood from a handful of donors. TCRdb keeps only in-frame clones here, not all; method: immunoSEQ multiplex PCR. The sample has more than 65,000 clones, 85% to 95% seen once. The sequence was obtained from a human donor in good health. This chain connects TRBV14 to TRBJ1-3; D unclear. The sequencing input was T cells isolated from PBMCs. CDR3 amino acids: CASSQLQGNTIYF. As DNA, the CDR3 is TGTGCCAGCAGCCAATTACAGGGAAACACCATATATTTT.